Following are 31 T cell receptor beta chains from one sample sequenced in a study of shared clonotypes between healthy human individuals. Produced via immunoSEQ multiplex PCR; TCRdb's table is partial and in-frame only. The sample has more than 550,000 clones, approximately 72% seen once. Sequenced input: memory CD4+ T cells sorted from blood. Subset: CD45RA-negative fraction. The receptors here all came from a woman aged 25 to 39 in good health.

V gene TRBV7-8 combines with J gene TRBJ2-5; 8 nucleotides line up with TRBD2. Germline CDR1 and CDR2: SGHVS and FQNEAQ. V lost 4 bases and J lost 7; bases outside the gene matches: 8. This CDR3 region has 14 residues. This chain's CDR3 is CASSWGRGGVTQYF. In nucleotides, the CDR3 is TGTGCCAGCAGCTGGGGACGGGGGGGAGTGACCCAGTACTTC.

The rearrangement uses TRBV19 and TRBJ1-5, with TRBD1 matching over 8 bases. The CDR3 has 16 residues. V dropped 4 bases and J dropped 6; count of bases not matched to a gene: 11. The germline V gene encodes CDR1 LNHDA and CDR2 SQIVND (reference sequence). Written as DNA, the CDR3 is TGTGCCAGTAGTACCGACAGGGGAGGGTCTCTTCAGCCCCAGCATTTT. Encoded protein: CASSTDRGGSLQPQHF.

This clone was observed at least ten times. The rearrangement links TRBV28 to TRBJ2-7, with D perhaps TRBD1 (5 bases). Per germline, CDR1 MDHEN and CDR2 SYDVKM. Trimming removed 3 bases from V and 6 bases from J, with 9 bases in between. CDR3 length equals 12 residues. In DNA, the CDR3 is TGTGCCAGCAGTTTGCCAGGGTTCGAGCAGTACTTC. It codes for CASSLPGFEQYF.

The chain joins TRBV2 to TRBJ1-4; a weak D match, TRBD1 (5 bases). The CDR3 length is 14 residues. V was trimmed by 4 bases and J by 8 bases, leaving 14 bases between them. Germline assignment: CDR1 SNHLY and CDR2 FYNNEI. The CDR3 is CASSVGTLGEKLFF. The CDR3 DNA follows: TGTGCCAGCAGTGTGGGGACCTTGGGCGAAAAACTGTTTTTT.

The rearrangement links TRBV28 to TRBJ1-5; a weak D match, TRBD1 (6 bases). The CDR3 loop spans 15 amino acids. Trimming removed 3 bases at V and 5 bases at J, with 14 bases between. CDR1 and CDR2 (germline): MDHEN, SYDVKM. The CDR3 reads CASSFSGARDQPQHF. The DNA of the CDR3 is TGTGCCAGCAGTTTCTCAGGGGCGAGGGATCAGCCCCAGCATTTT.

The rearrangement uses TRBV25-1 and TRBJ1-5; TRBD1 agrees at 8 bases. Germline CDR1 is MGHDK and CDR2 is SYGVNS. With V trimmed by 4 bases and J by 4 bases, 3 bases remained unmatched. CDR3 length: 14 residues. In nucleotides, the CDR3 is TGTGCCAGCAGTGTCGGGACAGGTAATCAGCCCCAGCATTTT. It specifies CASSVGTGNQPQHF.

The rearrangement joins TRBV27 to TRBJ2-7, with TRBD2 identical over 7 bases. CDR3 length equals 15 residues. The junction had 7 bases not matched to a gene; V was cut back by 2 bases and J by 3 bases. Per the germline V gene, CDR1 is MNHEY and CDR2 is SMNVEV (reference sequence). CDR3 coding DNA: TGTGCCAGCAGTTTACATCTAGCGGCACTCTACGAGCAGTACTTC. Its protein product is CASSLHLAALYEQYF.

V is TRBV5-1 and J is TRBJ2-5; D unclear. Looked up from germline, CDR1 is SGHRS and CDR2 is YFSETQ. The length of the CDR3 is 13 residues. Trimming pared 7 bases from V and 1 base from J, leaving 11 bases between. The CDR3 DNA reads TGCGCCAGCCGCCCAGGTGCCCAAGAGACCCAGTACTTC. Translation: CASRPGAQETQYF. The entire variable domain, with the rest obtained from reference TRBV5-1 and TRBJ2-5, is as follows: KAGVTQTPRYLIKTRGQQVTLSCSPISGHRSVSWYQQTPGQGLQFLFEYFSETQRNKGNFPGRFSGRQFSNSRSEMNVSTLELGDSALYLCASRPGAQETQYFGPGTRLLVL.

This clone has only a few counts. The chain combines TRBV6-1 with TRBJ2-7; 8 bases match TRBD1. The CDR3 is 15 amino acids. CDR1 is MNHNS and CDR2 is SASEGT in the germline V gene. Germline trimming cut 4 bases from V and 4 bases from J; bases unmatched to any gene: 9. The chain's CDR3 is CASSVNQGAEYEQYF. The CDR3 region has the DNA TGTGCCAGCAGTGTAAACCAGGGGGCGGAGTACGAGCAGTACTTC.

In its sample, this clone was seen a few times. V is TRBV30 and J is TRBJ1-5; D is perhaps TRBD1 (5 bases). This CDR3 contains 14 residues. With 5 bases removed from V and 2 bases from J, the gap between germline ends came to 13 bases. Germline CDR1 GTSNPN, CDR2 SVGIG (reference sequence). CDR3 amino acids: CAWDQGGGNQPQHF. As DNA, the CDR3 is TGTGCCTGGGACCAGGGAGGGGGCAATCAGCCCCAGCATTTT. The complete variable domain, with remaining parts taken from reference TRBV30 and TRBJ1-5, reads SQTIHQWPATLVQPVGSPLSLECTVEGTSNPNLYWYRQAAGRGLQLLFYSVGIGQISSEVPQNLSASRPQDRQFILSSKKLLLSDSGFYLCAWDQGGGNQPQHFGDGTRLSIL.

The chain is built from TRBV19 and TRBJ2-1; D may be TRBD1 or TRBD2 (5 bases each). Trimming removed 2 bases at V and 4 bases at J, with 15 bases between. This CDR3 is 16 amino acids long. CDR1 is LNHDA and CDR2 is SQIVND in the germline V gene (reference sequence). The CDR3, as DNA: TGTGCCAGTAGTATAAACGAAGCTGGGGGATACAATGAGCAGTTCTTC. Translated: CASSINEAGGYNEQFF.

The gene calls are TRBV7-6 and TRBJ2-1; 12 bases fit TRBD2. The junction had 4 bases not matched to a gene; V was cut back by 5 bases and J by 5 bases. CDR1 is SGHVS, CDR2 FNYEAQ, per germline. The CDR3 spans 15 residues. CDR3 in DNA: TGTGCCAGCAGCCTCCGGACTAGCGGGGACAATGAGCAGTTCTTC. Translated, it gives CASSLRTSGDNEQFF. Together with reference TRBV7-6 and TRBJ2-1, the CDR3 gives the full variable domain: GAGVSQSPRYKVTKRGQDVALRCDPISGHVSLYWYRQALGQGPEFLTYFNYEAQQDKSGLPNDRFSAERPEGSISTLTIQRTEQRDSAMYRCASSLRTSGDNEQFFGPGTRLTVL.

The chain links TRBV19 to TRBJ1-2; D perhaps matches TRBD1 (6 bases). V dropped 3 bases and J dropped 3 bases, with 14 bases sitting between them. In germline, CDR1 is LNHDA, CDR2 SQIVND (reference sequence). The CDR3 is 15 amino acids. The CDR3 bases are TGTGCCAGTAGTATGTGGACAGTCTCCGACTATGGCTACACCTTC. Translating it yields CASSMWTVSDYGYTF.

For this clone: This specimen includes other DNA sequences encoding the same CDR3. The chain is built from TRBV30 and TRBJ2-2; D not resolved. Germline V lookup: CDR1 GTSNPN, CDR2 SVGIG (reference sequence). The CDR3 runs to 14 residues. Deletions cut 3 bases from V and 1 base from J, with 9 bases between. The CDR3 here is CAWRLGGNTGELFF. In DNA form, the CDR3 reads TGTGCCTGGAGGCTGGGCGGGAACACCGGGGAGCTGTTTTTT.

V gene TRBV11-2 combines with J gene TRBJ1-2; unclear D gene. Deletions cut 0 bases from V and 4 bases from J, with 12 bases between. This CDR3 has 15 residues. Germline values: CDR1 SGHAT, CDR2 FQNNGV. The CDR3 bases are TGTGCCAGCAGCTTAGAGGGCCCTAAAGGCTATGGCTACACCTTC. Its translation: CASSLEGPKGYGYTF.

This chain uses TRBV11-2 with TRBJ2-2; 7 positions match TRBD2. Germline V lookup: CDR1 SGHAT, CDR2 FQNNGV. This CDR3 has 15 amino acids. V trimming: 5 bases; J trimming: 5 bases; junction bases outside the gene matches: 8. CDR3 in DNA: TGTGCCAGCAGCCGTTCTACTAGCGTTACCGGGGAGCTGTTTTTT. Its protein is CASSRSTSVTGELFF.

The genes are TRBV21-1 and TRBJ2-7; TRBD1, the D gene given by the table, was not confirmed from the DNA. TRBV21-1 is annotated as a pseudogene. The CDR3 totals 17 residues. CDR3 in DNA: TGTGCCAGCAGCAAAAGCGACCCGACAGGGTTAACCTACGAGCAGTACTTC. It specifies CASSKSDPTGLTYEQYF.

A remark on this clone: This CDR3 is also generated by other DNA sequences in the sample. The V gene is TRBV5-1, the J gene TRBJ2-5, with D unclear. Germline V gene data show CDR1 as SGHRS and CDR2 as YFSETQ. This CDR3 comprises 13 residues. V dropped 2 bases and J dropped 0 bases, with 5 bases sitting between them. CDR3 nucleotide sequence: TGCGCCAGCAGCTTAGCGTACCAAGAGACCCAGTACTTC. It specifies CASSLAYQETQYF.

The J gene is TRBJ1-2, the V gene TRBV5-4, with a tentative D call TRBD1 (5 bases). The CDR3 is 14 residues long. Trimming pared 0 bases from V and 4 bases from J, leaving 10 bases between. CDR1 is SGHNT, CDR2 YYREEE, per germline (reference sequence). In DNA form, the CDR3 reads TGTGCCAGCAGCTTGGACAGGAGCTCCTATGGCTACACCTTC. Its translation is CASSLDRSSYGYTF.

The chain joins TRBV5-4 to TRBJ2-5, with D unresolved. The CDR3 consists of 13 residues. V was pared by 0 bases and J by 5 bases, with 8 bases between. CDR1 is SGHNT and CDR2 is YYREEE in the germline V gene (reference sequence). The CDR3 is CASSLDLVETQYF. The CDR3, as DNA: TGTGCCAGCAGCTTGGATCTAGTTGAGACCCAGTACTTC.

CDR3 protein: CASSFTEKLFF. In nucleotides, the CDR3 is TGTGCCAGCAGCTTCACTGAAAAACTGTTTTTT. The chain carries TRBV7-9 and TRBJ1-4, with unresolved D. Germline V lookup: CDR1 SEHNR, CDR2 FQNEAQ (reference sequence). Trimming pared 3 bases from V and 7 bases from J, leaving 3 bases between. CDR3 length equals 11 residues.

Only a few counts were recorded for this clone. The rearrangement joins TRBV5-1 to TRBJ2-1; unclear D gene. Germline CDR1 SGHRS, CDR2 YFSETQ. Between the trimmed V and J ends, which lost 1 base and 5 bases, there was a span of 7 bases. The CDR3 sequence is 13 residues long. The DNA for the CDR3 is TGCGCCAGCAGCTTGTCTCTGAACAATGAGCAGTTCTTC. Amino acids: CASSLSLNNEQFF. Combining the CDR3 with reference TRBV5-1 and TRBJ2-1 gives the whole variable domain KAGVTQTPRYLIKTRGQQVTLSCSPISGHRSVSWYQQTPGQGLQFLFEYFSETQRNKGNFPGRFSGRQFSNSRSEMNVSTLELGDSALYLCASSLSLNNEQFFGPGTRLTVL.

This chain uses TRBV29-1 with TRBJ2-1; D not certain. The CDR3 sequence is 14 residues long. With 3 bases removed from V and 9 bases from J, the gap between germline ends came to 18 bases. Looked up from germline, CDR1 is SQVTM and CDR2 is ANQGSEA. The CDR3: CSVDVGAHTIEQFF. The CDR3 region has the DNA TGCAGCGTTGACGTGGGTGCACATACGATTGAGCAGTTCTTC.

This clone was counted a single time. The chain carries TRBV11-2 and TRBJ1-2; D possibly corresponds to TRBD1 (6 bases). This CDR3 comprises 14 residues. V was cut by 2 bases and J by 4 bases, with 11 bases left in between. Germline CDR1 reads SGHAT; CDR2 reads FQNNGV. As DNA, the CDR3 is TGTGCCAGCAGCTTAAAGAGGGGGGCCTATGGCTACACCTTC. This codes for CASSLKRGAYGYTF.

The chain uses TRBV28 and TRBJ2-1; TRBD2 aligns across 7 bases. The junction had 16 bases not matched to a gene; V was cut back by 5 bases and J by 6 bases. Per germline, CDR1 MDHEN and CDR2 SYDVKM. The CDR3 length is 17 residues. For the CDR3, the DNA is TGTGCCAGCAGTCCCACCCACCTGGCGGGAGTATCCAATGAGCAGTTCTTC. It codes for CASSPTHLAGVSNEQFF.

This chain links TRBV11-3 with TRBJ1-4, with D unclear. Trimming shortened V by 5 bases and J by 7 bases, and 11 bases separated the two germline ends. CDR1 is SGHNT and CDR2 is YENEEA in the germline V gene. This CDR3 spans 13 amino acids. CDR3 in DNA: TGTGCCAGCAGCCCCGGACGAGGTGAAAAACTGTTTTTT. This translates into CASSPGRGEKLFF. The whole variable domain, remainder taken from reference TRBV11-3 and TRBJ1-4, is EAGVVQSPRYKIIEKKQPVAFWCNPISGHNTLYWYLQNLGQGPELLIRYENEEAVDDSQLPKDRFSAERLKGVDSTLKIQPAELGDSAVYLCASSPGRGEKLFFGSGTQLSVL.

This clone is a singleton in its sample. The rearrangement uses TRBV7-2 and TRBJ2-7; D gene unclear. Trimming took off 0 bases at V and 5 bases at J, with 8 bases between the two ends. CDR1 SGHTA and CDR2 FQGNSA come from the germline V gene. This CDR3 is 13 amino acids long. The CDR3 spells CASSLAQVNEQYF. CDR3 sequence (DNA): TGTGCCAGCAGCTTAGCGCAGGTTAACGAGCAGTACTTC.

The chain has TRBV19 and TRBJ1-5; 7 nucleotides line up with TRBD1. Trimming at V came to 4 bases and at J to 6 bases, leaving 12 bases not matched to a gene. CDR1 is LNHDA, CDR2 SQIVND, per germline (reference sequence). CDR3 length equals 16 residues. Written as DNA, the CDR3 is TGTGCCAGTAGTAACCTCCAGGGGGGTTGGGGTCAGCCCCAGCATTTT. It encodes CASSNLQGGWGQPQHF.

The chain employs TRBV2 and TRBJ1-1, with TRBD1 identical over 7 bases. Germline lookup yields CDR1 SNHLY and CDR2 FYNNEI. The CDR3 is 13 residues long. V lost 5 bases to trimming and J lost 4 bases; unmatched junction nucleotides: 4. CDR3: CASSPRGSTEAFF. The CDR3 DNA sequence: TGTGCCAGCAGTCCCAGGGGGAGCACTGAAGCTTTCTTT.

The genes are TRBV6-5 and TRBJ1-5; no clear D gene. Trimming left V 0 bases short and J 7 bases short, with 4 bases between. The CDR3 extends over 12 amino acids. Germline V lookup: CDR1 MNHEY, CDR2 SVGAGI. The CDR3 is CASSYSMQPQHF. In DNA form, the CDR3 reads TGTGCCAGCAGTTACTCGATGCAGCCCCAGCATTTT.

A note on this clone: This sample also contains other DNA sequences that code for the same CDR3. V gene TRBV19 combines with J gene TRBJ2-3; 8 bases agree with TRBD1. V trimming: 7 bases; J trimming: 1 base; junction bases outside the gene matches: 4. The CDR3 has 14 residues. CDR1 is LNHDA and CDR2 is SQIVND in the germline V gene (reference sequence). For the CDR3, the DNA is TGTGCCAGTAAGGAGACAGGGGGCACAGATACGCAGTATTTT. This codes for CASKETGGTDTQYF.